The 20 T cell receptor beta chains listed next were all sequenced from one sample in a study of breast tumors, draining lymph nodes, adjacent tissues. Using its own MiXCR run on the multiplex PCR reads, TCRdb lists one record per CDR3 protein. The sample yields 200,000 or so distinct CDR3 sequences, approximately 30% seen once. Breast cancer patients provided tissue from their axillary draining lymph nodes. Material: axillary lymph node tissue. All receptors derive from a female donor with breast cancer. Some clones in this sample may be carry-over from other donors' samples.

The sample holds many counts of this clonotype. The CDR3 sequence: CASSESRGSPKLFF. The DNA of the CDR3 is TGTGCCAGCAGTGAAAGTAGGGGCAGCCCAAAACTGTTTTTT. The chain links TRBV25-1 to TRBJ1-4, with D possibly matching TRBD1 (5 bases). The CDR3 is made up of 14 amino acids. CDR1 is MGHDK, CDR2 SYGVNS, per germline. V lost 2 bases, J lost 10 bases, and 14 bases lay in between. Full variable domain (remainder filled in from reference TRBV25-1 and TRBJ1-4): EADIYQTPRYLVIGTGKKITLECSQTMGHDKMYWYQQDPGMELHLIHYSYGVNSTEKGDLSSESTVSRIRTEHFPLTLESARPSHTSQYLCASSESRGSPKLFFGSGTQLSVL.

Of note for this clonotype: A read error may explain this, as a much larger clone is one base away. The chain links TRBV3-1 to TRBJ2-7, with TRBD1 identical over 12 bases. This CDR3 is 16 amino acids long. The germline V gene encodes CDR1 LGHDT and CDR2 YNNKEL (reference sequence). The J segment lost 7 bases and the V segment lost 5 bases, leaving 12 bases of the junction unmatched. CDR3 protein: CASSEVGGTGGREQYF. The CDR3 DNA is TGTGCCAGCAGCGAAGTGGGTGGGACAGGGGGCAGGGAGCAGTACTTC.

Concerning this clonotype: The conserved phenylalanine or tryptophan normally closing the CDR3 is absent here, so this likely arose from a read error. V usage is TRBV6-4 and J usage is TRBJ1-6, with D unclear. V lost 2 bases, J lost 2 bases, and 7 bases lay in between. Germline CDR1 reads MRHNA; CDR2 reads SNTAGT. The CDR3 contains 15 residues. For the CDR3, the DNA is TGTGCCAGCAGTGACAGGGAAGCCTATAATTCACCCCTCCACTAT. Translation: CASSDREAYNSPLHY.

The chain couples TRBV7-2 to TRBJ1-5; 10 bases align to TRBD1. Losses at the gene ends were 5 bases for V and 3 bases for J; bases not matched to a gene: 13. Germline loops: CDR1 SGHTA, CDR2 FQGNSA. The CDR3 is 18 amino acids. The CDR3 is CASSPRLAGQGINQPQHF. DNA for the CDR3: TGTGCCAGCAGCCCCCGACTAGCGGGACAGGGGATCAATCAGCCCCAGCATTTT.

In its sample, this clonotype was seen many times. The gene calls are TRBV9 and TRBJ2-2, with unresolved D. Germline V lookup: CDR1 SGDLS, CDR2 YYNGEE. This CDR3 comprises 17 residues. The V and J ends lost 0 bases and 4 bases respectively, with 16 bases between them. CDR3 sequence: CASSVVSTPTSTGELFF. The CDR3 DNA is TGTGCCAGCAGCGTAGTCTCGACTCCTACGTCCACCGGGGAGCTGTTTTTT.

This clonotype came up many times. The genes are TRBV18 and TRBJ1-6; D remains ambiguous. The length of the CDR3 is 15 residues. Trimming shortened V by 0 bases and J by 5 bases, and 8 bases separated the two germline ends. Germline CDR1 KGHSH, CDR2 LQKENI. CDR3 sequence: CASSPPLGNNSPLHF. CDR3 nucleotides: TGTGCCAGCTCACCACCGCTCGGGAATAATTCACCCCTCCACTTT. Supplemented by reference TRBV18 and TRBJ1-6, the full variable domain reads NAGVMQNPRHLVRRRGQEARLRCSPMKGHSHVYWYRQLPEEGLKFMVYLQKENIIDESGMPKERFSAEFPKEGPSILRIQQVVRGDSAAYFCASSPPLGNNSPLHFGNGTRLTVT.

The rearrangement joins TRBV7-8 to TRBJ2-3, with a tentative D call TRBD1 (6 bases). This CDR3 has 17 residues. The V end was cut by 4 bases, the J end by 3 bases, with 20 bases between. CDR1 and CDR2 (germline): SGHVS, FQNEAQ. The CDR3 DNA follows: TGTGCCAGCAGCTCCGACCGGGACAAGGGGGTAACAGATACGCAGTATTTT. This codes for CASSSDRDKGVTDTQYF.

The table lists this clonotype with many counts. The gene calls are TRBV5-1 and TRBJ1-3; possibly TRBD1 for D (5 bases). The V end lost 4 bases, the J end lost 0 bases, and 11 bases lay between the germline ends. This CDR3 is built from 15 residues. Germline-derived CDR1 and CDR2 are SGHRS and YFSETQ. This chain's CDR3 is CASSTTVGSGNTIYF. In DNA, the CDR3 is TGCGCCAGCAGCACGACAGTAGGCTCTGGAAACACCATATATTTT.

This clonotype has at least ten counts. The gene calls are TRBV6-2 or TRBV6-3 and TRBJ2-5, with D possibly being TRBD2 (5 bases). This CDR3 is 11 amino acids long. Germline V lookup: CDR1 MNHEY, CDR2 SVGEGT. Trimming left V 7 bases short and J 5 bases short, with 8 bases between. As DNA, the CDR3 is TGTGCCAGCAATCGAGGGGAGACCCAGTACTTC. Its protein product is CASNRGETQYF.

The chain employs TRBV29-1 and TRBJ1-2, with TRBD1 matching over 7 bases. V lost 4 bases, J lost 8 bases, and 16 bases stayed unmatched. This CDR3 has 15 amino acids. Germline CDR1 is SQVTM and CDR2 is ANQGSEA. CDR3 DNA: TGCAGCGTTGTATCAGCGGGAGACAGGGAAGGCGGCTACACCTTC. Its translation: CSVVSAGDREGGYTF.

This clonotype appeared many times. The V call is TRBV6-6, the J call TRBJ2-2, with 8 bases matching TRBD2. Trimming removed 8 bases from V and 5 bases from J; junction bases left unmatched: 1. This CDR3 contains 12 residues. The germline V gene encodes CDR1 MNHNY and CDR2 SVGAGI (reference sequence). In DNA form, the CDR3 reads TGTGCCAGCCGGGAGGGGACCGGGGAGCTGTTTTTT. Its protein product is CASREGTGELFF.

This chain uses TRBV3-1 with TRBJ2-2, with a possible D match to TRBD1 (5 bases). The CDR3 is made up of 13 amino acids. With 3 bases removed from V and 6 bases from J, the gap between germline ends came to 8 bases. Germline values: CDR1 LGHDT, CDR2 YNNKEL (reference sequence). The CDR3 nucleotides are TGTGCCAGCAGCCATAGGGGCCCCGGGGAGCTGTTTTTT. Translated: CASSHRGPGELFF.

A note on this clonotype: This clone may be a read error of a much larger clone one base away. This chain connects TRBV6-5 to TRBJ1-2; D might be TRBD1 (6 bases). The CDR3 is 16 amino acids. Germline CDR1 and CDR2: MNHEY and SVGAGI. V was pared by 5 bases and J by 2 bases, with 18 bases between. The CDR3, as DNA: TGTGCCAGCAGTCACGGCTCCCCGACAGGCAACTATGGCTACACCTTC. Its translation: CASSHGSPTGNYGYTF.

In the case of this clonotype: This may stem from a read error, because a much larger clone lies one nucleotide away. The chain employs TRBV20-1 and TRBJ2-2; TRBD2 might be the D (5 bases). From germline, CDR1 is DFQATT and CDR2 SNEGSKA (reference sequence). The ends were cut back, 0 bases at V and 6 bases at J, with 20 bases in the middle. The CDR3 contains 17 residues. CDR3 residues: CSARDPEGGTRAGELFF. CDR3 coding DNA: TGCAGTGCTAGAGACCCAGAGGGCGGAACACGGGCCGGGGAGCTGTTTTTT.

A word on this clonotype: It may be a read error: a sequence one base away is much more abundant. The V call is TRBV6-9, the J call TRBJ1-2, with D perhaps TRBD1 (5 bases). Trimming shortened V by 10 bases and J by 12 bases, and 18 bases separated the two germline ends. The germline CDR1 and CDR2 sequences are MNHGY and SVAAGI. The CDR3 is 11 amino acids. In DNA form, the CDR3 reads TGTGCCAACATCAAGGGACGGCCCCACACCTTC. Translation: CANIKGRPHTF.

Regarding this clonotype: A much larger clone is a single base away; this may be a read error. The chain employs TRBV20-1 and TRBJ2-7, with D perhaps given as TRBD1 or TRBD2 (5 bases each). Germline V gene lookup returns CDR1 DFQATT and CDR2 SNEGSKA (reference sequence). This CDR3 region has 13 residues. The CDR3 is CSATGTRRYEQHF. The CDR3 DNA sequence: TGCAGTGCTACCGGGACCCGACGGTACGAGCAGCACTTC.

This clonotype was counted many times. This chain links TRBV2 with TRBJ1-4, with D unresolved. The V gene's germline CDR1 is SNHLY and CDR2 FYNNEI. CDR3 length equals 14 residues. The ends were cut back, 5 bases at V and 13 bases at J, with 20 bases in the middle. The CDR3 DNA reads as TGTGCCAGCAGTCCCCGCTCTGCCGGTGCAAGACTGTTTTTT. Its protein is CASSPRSAGARLFF.

Many counts were recorded for this clonotype. The V gene is TRBV6-1, the J gene TRBJ2-6, with unresolved D. The CDR3 extends over 14 amino acids. Germline CDR1 is MNHNS and CDR2 is SASEGT. V lost 7 bases, J lost 0 bases, and 7 bases lay in between. CDR3 nucleotide sequence: TGTGCCAGCACCCCATTCTCTGGGGCCAACGTCCTGACTTTC. This sequence encodes CASTPFSGANVLTF.

Concerning this clonotype itself: A much larger clone lies a single base off, so this may be a read error. J is TRBJ1-5 and V is TRBV12-3 or TRBV12-4; D gene uncertain. V dropped 3 bases and J dropped 5 bases, with 11 bases sitting between them. The CDR3 runs to 14 residues. The CDR3 nucleotides are TGTGCCAGCAGTTTCGCGCGCAGTCATCAGCCCCAGCATTTT. Protein: CASSFARSHQPQHF.

This clonotype has at least ten counts. The chain combines TRBV9 with TRBJ2-7, with a possible D match to TRBD2 (7 bases). The CDR3 is made up of 13 amino acids. V lost 1 base and J lost 6, with 11 bases in between. Germline V gene lookup returns CDR1 SGDLS and CDR2 YYNGEE. The CDR3 nucleotides are TGTGCCAGCAGCGTACGGGGGGCAGTCGAGCAGTACTTC. Encoded protein: CASSVRGAVEQYF. The complete variable domain, with remaining parts taken from reference TRBV9 and TRBJ2-7, reads DSGVTQTPKHLITATGQRVTLRCSPRSGDLSVYWYQQSLDQGLQFLIQYYNGEERAKGNILERFSAQQFPDLHSELNLSSLELGDSALYFCASSVRGAVEQYFGPGTRLTVT.